The rows below give T cell receptor beta chains drawn from one sample of a study of cytomegalovirus exposure and HLA in healthy donors. Produced via immunoSEQ multiplex PCR; TCRdb's table is partial and in-frame only. The table shows approximately 150,000 clones, with 80% occurring only once. The sample taken for sequencing was PBMCs. The receptors were sampled from a man between 35 and 55 years old in good health and CMV-seronegative. Both conserved end residues are part of each CDR3. D genes are given only for firm matches. Size is omitted from some rows. Given values are once, few, many or a class for expanded clones.

cdr3_aa,cdr3_nt,d_call,clone_size,v_call,j_call
CASKLRGGRAYEQYF,TGTGCCAGCAAACTACGGGGGGGAAGGGCCTACGAGCAGTACTTC,TRBD2,.,TRBV2,TRBJ2-7
CASSIGGGTGSGTEAFF,TGTGCCAGTAGTATTGGAGGGGGGACAGGATCGGGCACTGAAGCTTTCTTT,TRBD1,.,TRBV19,TRBJ1-1
CASSFGRANEKLFF,TGTGCCAGCAGTTTTGGCAGGGCTAATGAAAAACTGTTTTTT,.,.,TRBV27,TRBJ1-4
CSVENPTGPMNTEAFF,TGCAGCGTTGAAAACCCCACAGGGCCAATGAACACTGAAGCTTTCTTT,.,.,TRBV29-1,TRBJ1-1
CASRLDRTSPLHF,TGTGCCAGCAGGTTGGACAGGACTTCACCCCTCCACTTT,TRBD1,.,TRBV28,TRBJ1-6
CAGRGQGYEKLFF,TGTGCCGGTCGGGGACAGGGTTATGAAAAACTGTTTTTT,TRBD1,.,TRBV18,TRBJ1-4
CASSLFARGPTDTQYF,TGTGCCAGCAGTTTATTCGCCAGGGGACCCACAGATACGCAGTATTTT,.,once,TRBV28,TRBJ2-3
CASSLLRGHGFSPLHF,TGTGCCAGCAGCTTGCTAAGGGGGCATGGGTTTTCACCCCTCCACTTT,TRBD1,.,TRBV5-6,TRBJ1-6
CAISEAGADNSPLHF,TGTGCCATCAGTGAGGCAGGGGCTGATAATTCACCCCTCCACTTT,.,.,TRBV10-3,TRBJ1-6
CASSLSTGTSNQPQHF,TGTGCCAGTAGTCTATCGACAGGAACTTCCAATCAGCCCCAGCATTTT,.,.,TRBV19,TRBJ1-5
CSVAGQVQETQYF,TGCAGCGTGGCTGGGCAGGTCCAAGAGACCCAGTACTTC,.,once,TRBV29-1,TRBJ2-5
CASSKAPKGTGWGLDQPQHF,TGTGCCAGCAGCAAAGCCCCAAAGGGGACAGGCTGGGGGCTCGATCAGCCCCAGCATTTT,.,.,TRBV21-1,TRBJ1-5
CASRNIDRGYYNEQFF,TGTGCCAGCAGGAACATTGACAGGGGATACTACAATGAGCAGTTCTTC,TRBD1,.,TRBV28,TRBJ2-1
CASSLKLAGGSYNEQFF,TGTGCCAGCAGCTTGAAGCTAGCGGGAGGCTCCTACAATGAGCAGTTCTTC,TRBD2,.,TRBV5-4,TRBJ2-1
CASSPGLAGGLLYNEQFF,TGCGCCAGCAGCCCCGGACTAGCGGGGGGGCTACTCTACAATGAGCAGTTCTTC,TRBD2,.,TRBV5-1,TRBJ2-1
CASSQGTASSYEQYF,TGCGCCAGCAGCCAAGGGACAGCGAGCTCCTACGAGCAGTACTTC,.,.,TRBV4-1,TRBJ2-7
CASRGGLAGGTDTQYF,TGTGCCAGCAGGGGGGGACTAGCGGGGGGAACAGATACGCAGTATTTT,TRBD2,.,TRBV5-4,TRBJ2-3
CASSINRGDSPLHF,TGTGCCAGTAGTATTAACAGGGGGGATTCACCCCTCCACTTT,TRBD1,.,TRBV19,TRBJ1-6
CASSLEGQGRYEQYF,TGTGCCAGCAGCTTGGAAGGACAGGGGAGGTACGAGCAGTACTTC,TRBD1,few,TRBV5-5,TRBJ2-7
CASSLNGGANEQFF,TGTGCCAGCAGCCTCAACGGGGGGGCCAATGAGCAGTTCTTC,TRBD2,.,TRBV11-2,TRBJ2-1
CASSPRDRGTDTQYF,TGCGCCAGCAGCCCGCGGGACAGGGGTACAGATACGCAGTATTTT,TRBD1,.,TRBV5-1,TRBJ2-3
CASRWTADNEQFF,TGTGCCAGCAGGTGGACAGCCGACAATGAGCAGTTCTTC,.,.,TRBV25-1,TRBJ2-1
CASSSLRGQVQETQYF,TGTGCCAGCAGCTCGCTTAGGGGACAGGTCCAAGAGACCCAGTACTTC,TRBD1,.,TRBV7-2,TRBJ2-5
CASSELAGGVNTGELFF,TGCGCCAGCAGTGAGCTAGCGGGGGGGGTGAACACCGGGGAGCTGTTTTTT,TRBD2,.,TRBV10-1,TRBJ2-2
CASSLSLAGGSNTGELFF,TGTGCCAGCAGTTTATCCCTAGCGGGGGGTTCGAACACCGGGGAGCTGTTTTTT,TRBD2,.,TRBV27,TRBJ2-2
CSVESISGTGPYEQYF,TGCAGCGTCGAATCGATTTCCGGGACAGGGCCCTACGAGCAGTACTTC,TRBD1,.,TRBV29-1,TRBJ2-7
CASSLLGGGGEQFF,TGTGCCAGCAGTCTACTGGGGGGCGGGGGTGAGCAGTTCTTC,.,.,TRBV2,TRBJ2-1
CASSQSGQGRGTEAFF,TGCGCCAGCAGTCAATCGGGACAGGGGAGAGGGACTGAAGCCTTCTTT,TRBD1,.,TRBV23-1,TRBJ1-1
CASSLVMTGETGELFF,TGTGCCAGCAGCTTAGTAATGACGGGGGAAACCGGGGAGCTGTTTTTT,.,.,TRBV7-9,TRBJ2-2
CASSQLLYEQYF,TGTGCCAGCAGCCAACTCCTTTACGAGCAGTACTTC,.,.,TRBV16,TRBJ2-7
CASSQRGEAFF,TGTGCCAGCAGCCAACGAGGTGAAGCTTTCTTT,.,once,TRBV14,TRBJ1-1
CASSGTAYEQYF,TGTGCCAGCAGCGGGACAGCCTACGAGCAGTACTTC,TRBD1,.,TRBV7-9,TRBJ2-7